A single sample is the source of the 30 T cell receptor beta chains below, sequenced in a study of T cell repertoires in cytomegalovirus infection. MiXCR, applied by TCRdb to the reads, yields one record per CDR3 protein. Found here are about 770,000 distinct CDR3 sequences, about 28% of them singletons; the top ten hold less than 15%. The antigens of these receptors remain unknown. The source material was cultured CD8+ T cells from PBMCs, sampled from culture after CMV antigen stimulation. The receptors originated from a human donor in good health (CMV status not recorded). Some clones in this sample may be carry-over from other donors' samples.

The rearrangement joins TRBV12-5 to TRBJ2-1; 9 bases fit TRBD2. The CDR3 covers 15 residues. Germline trimming cut 3 bases from V and 5 bases from J; bases unmatched to any gene: 5. Germline V gene sequence: CDR1 LGHNT, CDR2 FRNRAP. CDR3 DNA: TGTGCTAGTGGTTTCGACGGACTAGCGAACAATGAGCAGTTCTTC. Residues: CASGFDGLANNEQFF.

The chain is built from TRBV7-6 and TRBJ1-5; maybe TRBD1 (5 bases). V lost 5 bases, J lost 4 bases, and 12 bases lay in between. This CDR3 is built from 14 residues. Germline CDR1 reads SGHVS; CDR2 reads FNYEAQ. CDR3 sequence reads: CASSEGPLNQPQHF. DNA of the CDR3: TGTGCCAGCAGCGAGGGACCGTTAAATCAGCCCCAGCATTTT.

The chain combines TRBV7-9 with TRBJ1-3, with D possibly matching TRBD1 (6 bases). CDR1 SEHNR and CDR2 FQNEAQ come from the germline V gene (reference sequence). CDR3 size: 15 residues. The germline V and J ends were trimmed by 4 bases and 1 base, with 11 bases remaining between them. CDR3 sequence reads: CASSSPTGSGNTIYF. The DNA for the CDR3 is TGTGCCAGCAGCTCCCCCACAGGGTCTGGAAACACCATATATTTT.

V and J are TRBV5-1 and TRBJ2-1; D is tentatively TRBD1 or TRBD2 (6 bases each). Germline lookup yields CDR1 SGHRS and CDR2 YFSETQ. Trimming took 6 bases from V and 4 from J, leaving 14 bases between them. The CDR3 spans 14 residues. The CDR3 sequence is CASKTGAGYNEQFF. In DNA, the CDR3 is TGCGCCAGCAAGACGGGGGCAGGATACAATGAGCAGTTCTTC.

The V gene is TRBV6-6, the J gene TRBJ1-5; no definite D call. CDR1 and CDR2 from the germline V gene are MNHNY and SVGAGI (reference sequence). The CDR3 consists of 12 residues. The ends were cut back, 7 bases at V and 5 bases at J, with 9 bases in the middle. CDR3 nucleotide sequence: TGTGCCAGCACCCCGACCGATCAGCCCCAGCATTTT. Residues: CASTPTDQPQHF.

This clonotype appeared a single time. J is TRBJ2-2 and V is TRBV5-4; 10 bases are shared with TRBD2. Per the germline V gene, CDR1 is SGHNT and CDR2 is YYREEE (reference sequence). V was clipped by 4 bases and J by 2 bases; unmatched bases: 8. The CDR3 covers 17 residues. This CDR3 is CASSDPLAGDNTGELFF. The CDR3 DNA reads TGTGCCAGCAGCGACCCCCTAGCGGGGGATAACACCGGGGAGCTGTTTTTT.

This chain joins TRBV29-1 and TRBJ2-5; D tentatively reads TRBD1 or TRBD2 (6 bases each). CDR3 size: 15 residues. Germline V lookup: CDR1 SQVTM, CDR2 ANQGSEA. Trimming pared 1 base from V and 4 bases from J, leaving 16 bases between. For the CDR3, the DNA is TGCAGCGTTGAAGGTTGGGAACAGGGAGGAGAGACCCAGTACTTC. This sequence encodes CSVEGWEQGGETQYF.

Ten or more counts support this clonotype. The chain is built from TRBV7-2 and TRBJ2-3, with 7 bases that match TRBD1. CDR1 is SGHTA and CDR2 is FQGNSA in the germline V gene. This CDR3 is built from 13 residues. V gave up 3 bases and J gave up 5 bases; unmatched junction bases: 2. As DNA, the CDR3 is TGTGCCAGCAGCTTGGGGACAGTAGATACGCAGTATTTT. This codes for CASSLGTVDTQYF.

This clonotype turned up a few times. The rearrangement links TRBV27 to TRBJ2-1, with TRBD2 matching 12 bases. Germline values: CDR1 MNHEY, CDR2 SMNVEV (reference sequence). The V gene end was trimmed by 7 bases and the J gene end by 9 bases; junction bases not matched to a gene: 10. The CDR3 has 15 amino acids. The CDR3: CASTPGLAGPLEQFF. CDR3 in DNA: TGTGCCAGCACCCCGGGACTAGCGGGCCCCCTTGAGCAGTTCTTC.

A few counts support this clonotype. The chain employs TRBV4-1 and TRBJ1-1; D remains ambiguous. The V gene lost 1 base and the J gene lost 1 base, with 7 bases spanning the gap. Germline CDR1 is MGHRA and CDR2 is YSYEKL. This CDR3 spans 14 amino acids. The DNA for the CDR3 is TGCGCCAGCAGCCAAGCCGGGAGGAACACTGAAGCTTTCTTT. Amino acids: CASSQAGRNTEAFF.

This clonotype was recorded at least ten times. This chain uses TRBV7-9 with TRBJ2-7; TRBD1 or TRBD2 may be the D gene (5 bases each). The V end lost 5 bases, the J end lost 4 bases, and 18 bases lay between the germline ends. CDR1 and CDR2 from the germline V gene are SEHNR and FQNEAQ (reference sequence). CDR3 length: 15 residues. The chain's CDR3 is CASSPGTGPDYEQYV. Written as DNA, the CDR3 is TGTGCCAGCAGCCCCGGGACGGGTCCAGATTACGAGCAGTACGTC.

V and J are TRBV11-3 and TRBJ2-7; TRBD1 might be the D (5 bases). Germline values: CDR1 SGHNT, CDR2 YENEEA. Trimming pared 5 bases from V and 0 bases from J, leaving 11 bases between. CDR3 length equals 14 residues. The CDR3 loop is CASSPTDGSYEQYF. CDR3 bases: TGTGCCAGCAGCCCGACAGACGGCTCCTACGAGCAGTACTTC. The entire variable domain, with the rest obtained from reference TRBV11-3 and TRBJ2-7, is as follows: EAGVVQSPRYKIIEKKQPVAFWCNPISGHNTLYWYLQNLGQGPELLIRYENEEAVDDSQLPKDRFSAERLKGVDSTLKIQPAELGDSAVYLCASSPTDGSYEQYFGPGTRLTVT.

This clonotype was detected a few times. The chain couples TRBV6-5 to TRBJ2-1; D remains ambiguous. CDR1 and CDR2 (germline): MNHEY, SVGAGI. V was pared by 2 bases and J by 5 bases, with 19 bases between. The CDR3 runs to 17 residues. DNA for the CDR3: TGTGCCAGCAGTTACGGGTTCCCTACCGAAATTGACAATGAGCAGTTCTTC. Translating it yields CASSYGFPTEIDNEQFF.

The chain recombines TRBV25-1 with TRBJ1-2; a weak D match, TRBD1 (5 bases). The CDR3 covers 14 residues. Per germline, CDR1 MGHDK and CDR2 SYGVNS. Trimming left V 3 bases short and J 6 bases short, with 14 bases between. CDR3 in DNA: TGTGCCAGCAGTGATACCGGTGCAGGGAATGGCTACACCTTC. Translated, it gives CASSDTGAGNGYTF.

This clonotype was seen a handful of times. This chain joins TRBV19 and TRBJ1-5; D is ambiguous. V was pared by 2 bases and J by 5 bases, with 13 bases between. The CDR3 totals 15 residues. Germline assignment: CDR1 LNHDA and CDR2 SQIVND (reference sequence). Written as DNA, the CDR3 is TGTGCCAGTAGTATAACTCCCCAGAGGGATCAGCCCCAGCATTTT. Translated: CASSITPQRDQPQHF.

This clonotype was detected only a few times. The chain combines TRBV7-6 with TRBJ1-1; 7 bases align to TRBD1. V trimming: 5 bases; J trimming: 5 bases; junction bases outside the gene matches: 8. The CDR3 loop spans 14 amino acids. The germline V gene has CDR1 SGHVS and CDR2 FNYEAQ. The CDR3, as DNA: TGTGCCAGCAGCCCCACAGGGGCAGGGACTGAAGCTTTCTTT. Its protein product is CASSPTGAGTEAFF.

The CDR3 loop reads CASADWNNEQFF. The CDR3 DNA reads TGTGCCAGCGCGGACTGGAACAATGAGCAGTTCTTC. The genes are TRBV27 and TRBJ2-1; D possibly corresponds to TRBD2 (5 bases). The CDR3 spans 12 residues. Trimming stripped 8 bases from V and 5 bases from J, with 10 bases between. Looked up from germline, CDR1 is MNHEY and CDR2 is SMNVEV (reference sequence).

The V and J genes are TRBV12-3 or TRBV12-4 and TRBJ2-1; 13 bases map to TRBD2. This CDR3 has 16 residues. The J segment lost 4 bases and the V segment lost 3 bases, leaving 3 bases of the junction unmatched. CDR3: CASSFPGLAGYNEQFF. In nucleotides, the CDR3 is TGTGCCAGCAGTTTCCCGGGACTAGCGGGATACAATGAGCAGTTCTTC.

V usage is TRBV6-5 and J usage is TRBJ1-1, with D possibly TRBD1 on 5 matching bases. This CDR3 contains 13 residues. V was trimmed by 7 bases and J by 5 bases, leaving 14 bases between them. The germline V gene has CDR1 MNHEY and CDR2 SVGAGI. In nucleotides, the CDR3 is TGTGCCAGCACCCGCTTGGGGGTGACTGAAGCTTTCTTT. Protein: CASTRLGVTEAFF.

This clonotype was recorded a few times. The gene calls are TRBV7-9 and TRBJ1-2, with 7 positions matching TRBD1. The germline gives CDR1 SEHNR, CDR2 FQNEAQ (reference sequence). J gave up 7 bases and V 3 bases, and 2 bases lay outside the gene matches. The CDR3 loop spans 12 amino acids. The CDR3 loop is CASSFQGGGYTF. Here the CDR3 DNA reads TGTGCCAGCAGCTTCCAGGGGGGTGGCTACACCTTC.

The V gene is TRBV20-1, the J gene TRBJ2-7, with 9 bases matching TRBD2. After removal of 3 bases from V and 3 bases from J, the junction contained 6 bases not matched to a gene. Germline CDR1 reads DFQATT; CDR2 reads SNEGSKA (reference sequence). The CDR3 has 14 residues. CDR3 sequence: CSASRAGGSYEQYF. The CDR3 DNA reads as TGCAGTGCTAGTCGGGCGGGGGGGAGCTACGAGCAGTACTTC.

The chain uses TRBV19 and TRBJ1-2; D might be TRBD1 (5 bases). Germline V CDR1 and CDR2: LNHDA, SQIVND (reference sequence). This CDR3 has 14 residues. V lost 3 bases to trimming and J lost 6 bases, with 14 bases between them. The CDR3 spells CASSIKQEGHGYTF. CDR3 DNA: TGTGCCAGTAGTATCAAACAGGAGGGGCATGGCTACACCTTC.

CDR3 protein: CASSDNRGTGVSDEQFF. The CDR3 bases are TGTGCCAGCAGCGATAATCGGGGGACAGGGGTTAGTGATGAGCAGTTCTTC. V usage is TRBV9 and J usage is TRBJ2-1; 10 nucleotides align to TRBD1. The CDR3 is 17 amino acids. V shed 3 bases, J shed 8 bases, and the junction held 14 bases outside the gene matches. Germline V gives CDR1 SGDLS, CDR2 YYNGEE.

The V call is TRBV7-2, the J call TRBJ2-7; possible D gene TRBD1, 6 bases. The V gene's germline CDR1 is SGHTA and CDR2 FQGNSA. The CDR3 has 14 residues. Trimming stripped 1 base from V and 2 bases from J, with 9 bases between. The CDR3 protein is CASSLDRVTYEQYF. As DNA, the CDR3 is TGTGCCAGCAGCTTAGACAGGGTCACCTACGAGCAGTACTTC.

The gene calls are TRBV4-2 and TRBJ2-3; D is unresolved. This CDR3 spans 16 amino acids. Trimming removed 0 bases at V and 2 bases at J, with 12 bases between. Germline lookup yields CDR1 LGHNA and CDR2 YNFKEQ. The CDR3 DNA reads TGTGCCAGCAGCCAAGATTCTCCTCGACCCACAGATACGCAGTATTTT. Translating it yields CASSQDSPRPTDTQYF.

The genes are TRBV6-1 and TRBJ2-2, with D uncertain. The CDR3 runs to 14 residues. The germline V gene has CDR1 MNHNS and CDR2 SASEGT. V was trimmed by 3 bases and J by 4 bases, leaving 9 bases between them. The CDR3 bases are TGTGCCAGCAGTGAGGCCGGGTTCACCGGGGAGCTGTTTTTT. Translated: CASSEAGFTGELFF.

This clonotype showed up just a few times. This rearrangement joins TRBV6-6 to TRBJ2-1; D might be TRBD1 (6 bases). The V end was cut by 4 bases, the J end by 4 bases, with 14 bases between. The CDR3 has 15 amino acids. Germline values: CDR1 MNHNY, CDR2 SVGAGI (reference sequence). The DNA for the CDR3 is TGTGCCAGCAGTTTACAGGGAGAAGCGTACAATGAGCAGTTCTTC. Its translation: CASSLQGEAYNEQFF.

This clonotype came up a few times. The chain is built from TRBV19 and TRBJ2-6; TRBD1 is a possible D gene (6 bases). The length of the CDR3 is 15 residues. Deletions cut 6 bases from V and 2 bases from J, with 11 bases between. Germline lookup yields CDR1 LNHDA and CDR2 SQIVND (reference sequence). Written as DNA, the CDR3 is TGTGCCAGTAGGGAACAGGGAGCTGGGGCCAACGTCCTGACTTTC. Residues: CASREQGAGANVLTF.

This clonotype has a handful of counts. The chain couples TRBV19 to TRBJ1-1; D not certain. The V gene's germline CDR1 is LNHDA and CDR2 SQIVND (reference sequence). V was clipped by 8 bases and J by 5 bases, with 18 bases between them. The CDR3 is 14 residues long. CDR3 nucleotide sequence: TGTGCCAGTGAGGCCTGGATTGGAAAAACTGAAGCTTTCTTT. As protein: CASEAWIGKTEAFF. Complete variable domain (other parts from reference TRBV19 and TRBJ1-1): DGGITQSPKYLFRKEGQNVTLSCEQNLNHDAMYWYRQDPGQGLRLIYYSQIVNDFQKGDIAEGYSVSREKKESFPLTVTSAQKNPTAFYLCASEAWIGKTEAFFGQGTRLTVV.

This clonotype has just a few counts. This sequence joins TRBV7-9 and TRBJ2-2; TRBD1 matches at 8 bases. V shed 5 bases, J shed 5 bases, and the junction held 10 bases outside the gene matches. The germline V gene has CDR1 SEHNR and CDR2 FQNEAQ (reference sequence). The CDR3 sequence is 16 residues long. For the CDR3, the DNA is TGTGCCAGCAGCACCCCAGGGGGCGCAAGGACCGGGGAGCTGTTTTTT. Its protein product is CASSTPGGARTGELFF.